The 26 T cell receptor beta chains below come from one sample, sequenced in a study of blood T cell repertoires in COVID-19. Measured with immunoSEQ multiplex PCR; TCRdb has only the in-frame clones, and not every one. The sample shows about 82,000 clones, 80% to 90% of them seen only once. Material: peripheral blood. The receptor set was obtained from a woman between 55 and 75 years old with acute or convalescent COVID-19.

The genes are TRBV3-1 (or the pseudogene TRBV3-2) and TRBJ1-1; maybe TRBD1 (6 bases). Germline V lookup: CDR1 LGHDT, CDR2 YNNKEL (reference sequence). The CDR3 totals 15 residues. V was clipped by 4 bases and J by 4 bases, with 16 bases between them. The CDR3 region is CASSPITGSGTEAFF. The DNA of the CDR3 is TGTGCCAGCAGCCCGATCACAGGGTCGGGCACTGAAGCTTTCTTT.

The chain joins TRBV6-1 to TRBJ1-1; possibly TRBD1 for D (5 bases). Germline V gives CDR1 MNHNS, CDR2 SASEGT. The CDR3 has 14 amino acids. Trimming removed 2 bases at V and 3 bases at J, with 10 bases between. The CDR3 reads CASSELSTDTEAFF. CDR3 coding DNA: TGTGCCAGCAGTGAACTTTCGACAGACACTGAAGCTTTCTTT.

This sequence joins TRBV19 and TRBJ1-2; D remains ambiguous. The ends were cut back, 3 bases at V and 4 bases at J, with 12 bases in the middle. The CDR3 sequence is 14 residues long. Germline loops: CDR1 LNHDA, CDR2 SQIVND (reference sequence). CDR3 in amino acids: CASSIPDYSYGYTF. The CDR3 nucleotides are TGTGCCAGTAGTATTCCCGATTACAGCTATGGCTACACCTTC.

The chain uses TRBV3-1 (or the pseudogene TRBV3-2) and TRBJ1-5; D is perhaps TRBD1 (5 bases). Germline V gene lookup returns CDR1 LGHDT and CDR2 YNNKEL (reference sequence). CDR3 size: 17 residues. V gave up 0 bases and J gave up 4 bases, with 16 bases separating them. DNA of the CDR3: TGTGCCAGCAGCCAAGATACCGTGGCAGGGCCTAATCAGCCCCAGCATTTT. Translated, it gives CASSQDTVAGPNQPQHF.

V and J are TRBV24-1 and TRBJ2-5; 14 bases line up with TRBD2. J lost 4 bases, V lost 3 bases, and 6 bases had no gene match. Germline lookup yields CDR1 KGHDR and CDR2 SFDVKD. The CDR3 consists of 17 residues. CDR3 DNA sequence: TGTGCCACCAGTGATACCGTCGGGACTAGCGGGGGAGAGACCCAGTACTTC. Translated, it gives CATSDTVGTSGGETQYF.

The chain has TRBV5-6 and TRBJ1-1; perhaps TRBD1 as D (6 bases). The V end was cut by 4 bases, the J end by 8 bases, with 24 bases between. From germline, CDR1 is SGHDT and CDR2 YYEEEE. The CDR3 has 16 amino acids. The CDR3 spells CASSPQRGRAVSEAFF. CDR3 nucleotides: TGTGCCAGCAGCCCCCAGCGGGGGCGCGCTGTATCCGAAGCTTTCTTT.

The V gene is TRBV5-1, the J gene TRBJ1-1; 7 nucleotides align to TRBD1. The junction had 10 bases not matched to a gene; V was cut back by 4 bases and J by 7 bases. This CDR3 is 14 amino acids long. Per germline, CDR1 SGHRS and CDR2 YFSETQ. In DNA form, the CDR3 reads TGCGCCAGCAGCCCCCTCGGACAGGATTTTGAAGCTTTCTTT. It translates to CASSPLGQDFEAFF.

This chain connects TRBV7-9 to TRBJ1-6; no clear D. The CDR3 has 13 amino acids. The V gene's germline CDR1 is SEHNR and CDR2 FQNEAQ (reference sequence). V was shortened by 6 bases and J by 8 bases, with 11 bases between the two germline ends. CDR3 bases: TGTGCCAGCAGTCCCGGACTTGATTCACCCCTCCACTTT. Translating it yields CASSPGLDSPLHF.

This clone is a singleton in its sample. J is TRBJ1-1 and V is TRBV9; no reliable D call. Per germline, CDR1 SGDLS and CDR2 YYNGEE. The CDR3 is 16 residues long. V dropped 0 bases and J dropped 0 bases, with 12 bases sitting between them. The CDR3, as DNA: TGTGCCAGCAGCGTAGGAACAGACATAATGAACACTGAAGCTTTCTTT. Translating gives CASSVGTDIMNTEAFF.

The chain uses TRBV6-1 and TRBJ2-2; possibly TRBD2 for D (6 bases). Germline V gives CDR1 MNHNS, CDR2 SASEGT. Trimming took off 6 bases at V and 14 bases at J, with 25 bases between the two ends. The CDR3 runs to 15 residues. Here the CDR3 reads CASSRTGGGIVSLFF. Here the CDR3 DNA reads TGTGCCAGCAGCCGAACCGGGGGTGGAATAGTGTCCCTGTTTTTT.

CDR3 bases: TGTGCCAGTAGTATGAAACCCGGTGGCTACACCTTC. It is translated as CASSMKPGGYTF. The chain joins TRBV19 to TRBJ1-2; no clear D gene. Germline V lookup: CDR1 LNHDA, CDR2 SQIVND (reference sequence). The CDR3 contains 12 residues. Trimming pared 3 bases from V and 7 bases from J, leaving 9 bases between.

This chain uses TRBV3-1 (or the pseudogene TRBV3-2) with TRBJ1-2; 7 bases are a match to TRBD1. CDR1 is LGHDT and CDR2 is YNNKEL in the germline V gene (reference sequence). This CDR3 comprises 15 residues. V gave up 5 bases and J gave up 2 bases; unmatched junction bases: 8. Here the CDR3 reads CASSSWDRINYGYTF. The CDR3 DNA reads as TGTGCCAGCAGCTCCTGGGACAGAATAAACTATGGCTACACCTTC.

V usage is TRBV5-4 and J usage is TRBJ2-1; 7 bases match TRBD2. Germline lookup yields CDR1 SGHNT and CDR2 YYREEE (reference sequence). The trim removed 3 bases at V and 4 bases at J, leaving 7 bases unmatched. This CDR3 is 15 amino acids long. The CDR3 here is CASSSSRDYYNEQFF. The CDR3 bases are TGTGCCAGCAGCTCAAGCCGGGACTATTACAATGAGCAGTTCTTC.

CDR3 region: CASNPGQRFYEQYF. In DNA form, the CDR3 reads TGTGCCAGCAATCCGGGACAACGGTTCTACGAGCAGTACTTC. This sequence joins TRBV6-6 and TRBJ2-7; perhaps TRBD1 as D (6 bases). The CDR3 has 14 residues. Germline loops: CDR1 MNHNY, CDR2 SVGAGI (reference sequence). V lost 7 bases to trimming and J lost 3 bases, with 16 bases between them.

The chain combines TRBV4-2 with TRBJ2-2; TRBD2 is a possible D gene (5 bases). Germline V gene data show CDR1 as LGHNA and CDR2 as YNFKEQ. The CDR3 is made up of 17 amino acids. Trimming left V 0 bases short and J 0 bases short, with 11 bases between. CDR3 nucleotide sequence: TGTGCCAGCAGCCAAGATGTAGGAGGTGCGAACACCGGGGAGCTGTTTTTT. It encodes CASSQDVGGANTGELFF.

J is TRBJ2-7 and V is TRBV6-6, with 14 bases aligning to TRBD2. CDR3 length equals 18 residues. V dropped 5 bases and J dropped 2; count of bases not matched to a gene: 11. Germline CDR1 reads MNHNY; CDR2 reads SVGAGI (reference sequence). The CDR3 loop is CASSPRAGTSGSPYEQYF. In nucleotides, the CDR3 is TGTGCCAGCAGTCCACGAGCCGGGACTAGCGGGAGTCCCTACGAGCAGTACTTC.

The chain couples TRBV12-3 or TRBV12-4 to TRBJ2-5; D is undetermined. The V and J ends lost 3 bases and 2 bases respectively, with 7 bases between them. The CDR3 covers 13 residues. The CDR3 here is CASSFSGQETQYF. CDR3 in DNA: TGTGCCAGCAGTTTCTCAGGTCAAGAGACCCAGTACTTC.

The chain recombines TRBV11-2 with TRBJ2-7, with D unresolved. Trimming shortened V by 1 base and J by 2 bases, and 6 bases separated the two germline ends. CDR1 SGHAT and CDR2 FQNNGV come from the germline V gene. This CDR3 region has 13 residues. In DNA form, the CDR3 reads TGTGCCAGCAGCTTAGGACAAACCTACGAGCAGTACTTC. This codes for CASSLGQTYEQYF.

The chain links TRBV9 to TRBJ1-1; TRBD1 matches 9 bases. The CDR3 extends over 16 amino acids. Germline values: CDR1 SGDLS, CDR2 YYNGEE. V lost 2 bases to trimming and J lost 10 bases; unmatched junction nucleotides: 15. CDR3 sequence reads: CASSVGGGTGGASAFF. For the CDR3, the DNA is TGTGCCAGCAGCGTCGGGGGCGGAACAGGGGGCGCTTCAGCTTTCTTT.

The chain joins TRBV19 to TRBJ2-1; 8 nucleotides line up with TRBD2. V gave up 5 bases and J gave up 3 bases; unmatched junction bases: 9. The length of the CDR3 is 16 residues. CDR1 is LNHDA, CDR2 SQIVND, per germline (reference sequence). The CDR3 here is CASSPLGGGLYNEQFF. CDR3 sequence (DNA): TGTGCCAGTAGTCCCCTCGGGGGGGGCCTCTACAATGAGCAGTTCTTC.

The V gene is TRBV5-1, the J gene TRBJ2-2, with D possibly TRBD1 on 6 matching bases. This CDR3 contains 15 residues. CDR1 and CDR2 (germline): SGHRS, YFSETQ. V was pared by 4 bases and J by 0 bases, with 10 bases between. CDR3 DNA: TGCGCCAGCAGCCAGACAGGAGCGAACACCGGGGAGCTGTTTTTT. As protein: CASSQTGANTGELFF.

This rearrangement joins TRBV5-1 to TRBJ2-7; 7 positions agree with TRBD1. Per germline, CDR1 SGHRS and CDR2 YFSETQ. There are 13 residues in the CDR3. V trimming: 1 base; J trimming: 7 bases; junction bases outside the gene matches: 5. The CDR3 nucleotides are TGCGCCAGCAGCTTGTTACACAGGGGAGAGCAGTACTTC. Translated, it gives CASSLLHRGEQYF. The variable domain in full, with the rest retrieved from reference TRBV5-1 and TRBJ2-7, is KAGVTQTPRYLIKTRGQQVTLSCSPISGHRSVSWYQQTPGQGLQFLFEYFSETQRNKGNFPGRFSGRQFSNSRSEMNVSTLELGDSALYLCASSLLHRGEQYFGPGTRLTVT.

For this clone: The junction does not match germline at one end; this may be a read error. This chain links TRBV12-3 or TRBV12-4 with TRBJ2-7, with TRBD2 matching over 10 bases. The CDR3 contains 13 residues. The CDR3 coding sequence is TGTGCCAGCAGTCTAGCGGGAGATTACGAGCAGTACTTC. The encoded protein is CASSLAGDYEQYF.

This chain links TRBV30 with TRBJ2-2; D might be TRBD2 (5 bases). V dropped 1 base and J dropped 0 bases, with 12 bases sitting between them. This CDR3 is built from 16 residues. Looked up from germline, CDR1 is GTSNPN and CDR2 is SVGIG (reference sequence). The DNA for the CDR3 is TGTGCCTGGAGTGGACGACGGGGATCGAACACCGGGGAGCTGTTTTTT. This translates into CAWSGRRGSNTGELFF.

V is TRBV7-2 and J is TRBJ1-1, with D unclear. V was cut by 0 bases and J by 3 bases, with 5 bases left in between. The CDR3 is made up of 13 amino acids. Germline CDR1 reads SGHTA; CDR2 reads FQGNSA. CDR3 DNA: TGTGCCAGCAGCTTAGCTGGAGACACTGAAGCTTTCTTT. This encodes CASSLAGDTEAFF.

The chain links TRBV6-5 to TRBJ2-6; 7 bases align to TRBD1. The germline gives CDR1 MNHEY, CDR2 SVGAGI. The junction had 3 bases not matched to a gene; V was cut back by 5 bases and J by 2 bases. The CDR3 has 15 residues. CDR3: CASSPTGTGANVLTF. The CDR3 coding sequence is TGTGCCAGCAGTCCGACAGGGACTGGGGCCAACGTCCTGACTTTC.